Sequencing of this TCR beta chain was carried out in a study of T cell changes during pregnancy in multiple sclerosis. In its sample, this clone was seen once. The V gene end was trimmed by 5 bases and the J gene end by 3 bases; junction bases not matched to a gene: 6. The CDR3 runs to 15 residues. The germline V gene has CDR1 SEHNR and CDR2 FQNEAQ (reference sequence). Method: immunoSEQ multiplex PCR; TCRdb's copy keeps in-frame clones and lacks some. The sample comprises about 96,000 clones, approximately 92% of which are singletons, and more than 2.5% rests with the top ten. This TCR was sampled from a female donor with multiple sclerosis, enrolled in a pregnancy study. Specimen: peripheral blood, collected in the first trimester of pregnancy. The chain employs TRBV7-9 and TRBJ2-7; the match to TRBD2 covers 11 bases. CDR3 loop: CASSRIAGGFYEQYF. Here the CDR3 DNA reads TGTGCCAGCAGCCGTATAGCGGGAGGGTTCTACGAGCAGTACTTC.